Sequencing of this TCR beta chain was carried out in a study of PD-1 blockade in classical Hodgkin lymphoma. Relapses following autologous stem cell transplantation were seen in all patients, with brentuximab vedotin exposure varying. The method was immunoSEQ multiplex PCR; TCRdb's version includes in-frame clones alone and lacks a portion of them. This sample has more than 90,000 clones; around 89% occur once, and the top ten carry 5% to 7.5%. Germline CDR1 and CDR2: SGHTA and FQGNSA. The CDR3 length is 15 residues. V gave up 5 bases and J gave up 4 bases, with 17 bases separating them. The receptor was derived from a human donor with classical Hodgkin lymphoma. The starting material was peripheral blood mononuclear cells (PBMCs), obtained before the second cycle of nivolumab. This chain uses TRBV7-2 with TRBJ1-2; D is perhaps TRBD1 (6 bases). The CDR3 region has the DNA TGTGCCAGCAGCCTCCGGGACACCCCTATCTATGGCTACACCTTC. It codes for CASSLRDTPIYGYTF. The variable domain in full, completed from reference TRBV7-2 and TRBJ1-2, reads GAGVSQSPSNKVTEKGKDVELRCDPISGHTALYWYRQSLGQGLEFLIYFQGNSAPDKSGLPSDRFSAERTGGSVSTLTIQRTQQEDSAVYLCASSLRDTPIYGYTFGSGTRLTVV.